What follows describes a single T cell receptor (beta chain). This record comes from a study of early stage breast cancer tumors. The length of the CDR3 is 18 residues. V gave up 2 bases and J gave up 4 bases; unmatched junction bases: 7. The germline gives CDR1 MNHEY, CDR2 SMNVEV (reference sequence). Sequenced by immunoSEQ multiplex PCR; TCRdb stores in-frame clones only, minus some. The sample has some 3,600 clones; around 68% are singletons. V and J are TRBV27 and TRBJ2-2; 13 positions match TRBD2. Sequenced input: breast tumor tissue. The origin of this receptor is a person in their 40s with breast cancer. CDR3: CASSLGTSGVPATGELFF. In DNA, the CDR3 is TGTGCCAGCAGTTTAGGGACTAGCGGGGTCCCGGCCACCGGGGAGCTGTTTTTT.